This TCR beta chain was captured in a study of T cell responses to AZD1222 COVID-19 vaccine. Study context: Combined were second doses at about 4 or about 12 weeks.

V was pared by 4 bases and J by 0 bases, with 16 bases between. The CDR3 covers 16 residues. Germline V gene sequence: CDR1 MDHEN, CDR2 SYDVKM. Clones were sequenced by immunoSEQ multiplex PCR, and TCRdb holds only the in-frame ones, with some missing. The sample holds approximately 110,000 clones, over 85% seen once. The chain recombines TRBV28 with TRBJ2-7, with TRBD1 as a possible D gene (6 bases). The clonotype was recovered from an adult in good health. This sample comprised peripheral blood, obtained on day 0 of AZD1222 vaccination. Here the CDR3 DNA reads TGTGCCAGCAGTTCCGTATGGACAGAGAGCTCCTACGAGCAGTACTTC. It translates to CASSSVWTESSYEQYF. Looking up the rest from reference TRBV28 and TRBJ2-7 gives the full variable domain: DVKVTQSSRYLVKRTGEKVFLECVQDMDHENMFWYRQDPGLGLRLIYFSYDVKMKEKGDIPEGYSVSREKKERFSLILESASTNQTSMYLCASSSVWTESSYEQYFGPGTRLTVT.